These 30 T cell receptor beta chains were all obtained from the same sample, sequenced in a study of beta chain features in type 1 diabetes. Whole-study findings and limits: The study found moderately but significantly shorter TCRB CDR3s in all four CD4+ subsets of Type 1 diabetes patients.

Which antigens these TCRs recognize remains unknown. The sequenced template was cDNA made from the entire isolated RNA. Only in-frame clones appear in the TCRdb table, and some are missing; sequencing was by immunoSEQ multiplex PCR. The sample has under 150,000 clones, 9% seen once. The source material was central memory CD4+ T cells from blood. The receptors shown here come from a man aged 25 to 40 with type 1 diabetes.

The V call is TRBV6-6, the J call TRBJ2-7; D not certain. Trimming took 2 bases from V and 7 from J, leaving 9 bases between them. CDR1 and CDR2 (germline): MNHNY, SVGAGI (reference sequence). CDR3 length: 12 amino acids. The CDR3 DNA follows: TGTGCCAGCAGTTACGGTCTAGAGGAGCAGTACTTC. Its protein product is CASSYGLEEQYF.

The genes are TRBV11-2 and TRBJ1-5; the D gene is possibly TRBD1 (6 bases). CDR3 length: 15 residues. V lost 3 bases and J 5 bases, leaving 14 bases between the germline ends. Germline CDR1 SGHAT, CDR2 FQNNGV. The CDR3 DNA follows: TGTGCCAGCAGCTTCACCACAGGGCCCTATCAGCCCCAGCATTTT. Amino acids: CASSFTTGPYQPQHF.

In its sample, this clone was seen a few times. The chain combines TRBV11-2 with TRBJ1-2, with 8 bases lining up with TRBD1. Germline V gene lookup returns CDR1 SGHAT and CDR2 FQNNGV. V dropped 5 bases and J dropped 9; count of bases not matched to a gene: 14. This CDR3 region has 15 residues. The CDR3 is CASSPRGTGSIRYTF. DNA of the CDR3: TGTGCCAGCAGCCCCCGGGGGACAGGAAGTATTCGCTACACCTTC.

In its sample, this clone was seen a few times. The V and J genes are TRBV7-2 and TRBJ1-1, with TRBD1 matching 7 bases. Trimming at V came to 5 bases and at J to 3 bases, leaving 6 bases not matched to a gene. This CDR3 is built from 14 residues. The V gene's germline CDR1 is SGHTA and CDR2 FQGNSA. CDR3 sequence reads: CASSLLQGDTEAFF. The DNA for the CDR3 is TGTGCCAGCAGCCTCCTCCAGGGGGACACTGAAGCTTTCTTT.

The chain has TRBV5-1 and TRBJ1-2, with D possibly being TRBD1 (5 bases). CDR1 is SGHRS, CDR2 YFSETQ, per germline. V gave up 4 bases and J gave up 3 bases, with 16 bases separating them. The CDR3 has 15 amino acids. This CDR3 is CASSLGAREDYGYTF. DNA for the CDR3: TGCGCCAGCAGCCTAGGGGCCAGGGAGGACTATGGCTACACCTTC.

The chain has TRBV20-1 and TRBJ2-7, with 7 bases that match TRBD1. Germline V CDR1 and CDR2: DFQATT, SNEGSKA (reference sequence). The CDR3 contains 11 residues. With V trimmed by 4 bases and J by 4 bases, 1 base remained unmatched. The CDR3 coding sequence is TGCAGTGCTATACAGGGGTACGAGCAGTACTTC. It yields the protein CSAIQGYEQYF.

V and J are TRBV7-2 and TRBJ1-4, with TRBD1 identical over 7 bases. Losses at the gene ends were 5 bases for V and 7 bases for J; bases not matched to a gene: 7. The CDR3 spans 14 residues. Germline V gene lookup returns CDR1 SGHTA and CDR2 FQGNSA. The CDR3 protein is CASSPDRVTEKLFF. In DNA, the CDR3 is TGTGCCAGCAGCCCCGACAGGGTTACTGAAAAACTGTTTTTT.

This chain links TRBV28 with TRBJ2-2, with TRBD1 as a possible D gene (5 bases). V shed 6 bases and J shed 4 bases, with 12 bases lying between them. The germline V gene encodes CDR1 MDHEN and CDR2 SYDVKM. The CDR3 loop spans 14 amino acids. The chain's CDR3 is CASSRTGTTGELFF. CDR3 nucleotides: TGTGCCAGCAGCCGAACAGGAACCACCGGGGAGCTGTTTTTT. Variable domain in full (rest from reference TRBV28 and TRBJ2-2): DVKVTQSSRYLVKRTGEKVFLECVQDMDHENMFWYRQDPGLGLRLIYFSYDVKMKEKGDIPEGYSVSREKKERFSLILESASTNQTSMYLCASSRTGTTGELFFGEGSRLTVL.

The chain links TRBV10-3 to TRBJ2-5; 7 bases align to TRBD2. The V gene's germline CDR1 is ENHRY and CDR2 SYGVKD. The V gene end was trimmed by 4 bases and the J gene end by 5 bases; junction bases not matched to a gene: 10. This CDR3 is 15 amino acids long. CDR3 loop: CAISGGRGEYETQYF. In DNA form, the CDR3 reads TGTGCCATCAGTGGGGGTCGGGGGGAATACGAGACCCAGTACTTC.

V is TRBV4-3 and J is TRBJ2-1; a possible D gene is TRBD2 (6 bases). This CDR3 is 15 amino acids long. V was clipped by 0 bases and J by 5 bases, with 11 bases between them. Germline-derived CDR1 and CDR2 are LGHNA and YSLEER. The CDR3 sequence is CASSQEPRDHNEQFF. CDR3 sequence (DNA): TGCGCCAGCAGCCAAGAGCCGCGGGACCACAATGAGCAGTTCTTC.

In its sample, this clone was seen a few times. The chain recombines TRBV5-6 with TRBJ2-3; 14 nucleotides align to TRBD2. Germline values: CDR1 SGHDT, CDR2 YYEEEE. Trimming removed 1 base from V and 5 bases from J; junction bases left unmatched: 3. The CDR3 runs 16 residues. The chain's CDR3 is CASSLTGLAGEDTQYF. The CDR3 DNA sequence: TGTGCCAGCAGCTTGACGGGACTAGCGGGGGAAGATACGCAGTATTTT.

This chain joins TRBV5-4 and TRBJ2-3; the D gene is possibly TRBD1 (6 bases). The germline gives CDR1 SGHNT, CDR2 YYREEE (reference sequence). Trimming cost V 3 bases and J 4 bases, with 9 bases left between them. The CDR3 runs 13 residues. In nucleotides, the CDR3 is TGTGCCAGCAGCTCCCCAGGGGCAGATACGCAGTATTTT. Translated: CASSSPGADTQYF.

V and J are TRBV11-3 and TRBJ2-1; 8 nucleotides align to TRBD1. Per the germline V gene, CDR1 is SGHNT and CDR2 is YENEEA. This CDR3 spans 14 amino acids. The junction had 9 bases not matched to a gene; V was cut back by 5 bases and J by 9 bases. CDR3 sequence reads: CASSLSRGLGEQFF. Written as DNA, the CDR3 is TGTGCCAGCAGCCTGAGCAGGGGGCTTGGTGAGCAGTTCTTC. Full variable domain (missing parts from reference TRBV11-3 and TRBJ2-1): EAGVVQSPRYKIIEKKQPVAFWCNPISGHNTLYWYLQNLGQGPELLIRYENEEAVDDSQLPKDRFSAERLKGVDSTLKIQPAELGDSAVYLCASSLSRGLGEQFFGPGTRLTVL.

The chain recombines TRBV2 with TRBJ1-1; D is unclear. This CDR3 comprises 14 residues. V was shortened by 6 bases and J by 5 bases, with 16 bases between the two germline ends. Germline V CDR1 and CDR2: SNHLY, FYNNEI. CDR3 DNA sequence: TGTGCCAGCAGACCCCGGACTTCTGGAACTGAAGCTTTCTTT. Translating gives CASRPRTSGTEAFF.

The V call is TRBV25-1, the J call TRBJ2-7; D is unresolved. The CDR3 has 14 amino acids. Germline CDR1 and CDR2: MGHDK and SYGVNS. Between the trimmed V and J ends, which lost 2 bases and 0 bases, there was a span of 8 bases. As DNA, the CDR3 is TGTGCCAGCAGTGAAACAGAGAGCTCCTACGAGCAGTACTTC. It translates to CASSETESSYEQYF.

The J gene is TRBJ1-2, the V gene TRBV30, with TRBD1 matching over 9 bases. This CDR3 has 15 amino acids. Trimming took 3 bases from V and 4 from J; bases not matched to a gene: 9. The germline V gene encodes CDR1 GTSNPN and CDR2 SVGIG (reference sequence). The CDR3 DNA sequence: TGTGCCTGGAGGCTGACAGGGGGGTCTACCTATGGCTACACCTTC. Amino acids: CAWRLTGGSTYGYTF.

This clone has only a few counts. The chain links TRBV27 to TRBJ1-6, with TRBD1 as a possible D gene (5 bases). Germline V gene data show CDR1 as MNHEY and CDR2 as SMNVEV (reference sequence). This CDR3 comprises 14 residues. Trimming took off 3 bases at V and 13 bases at J, with 16 bases between the two ends. The DNA of the CDR3 is TGTGCCAGCAGTTTCGGACAAGGACAAGGCCCCCTCCACTTT. It is translated as CASSFGQGQGPLHF.

The V call is TRBV7-9, the J call TRBJ2-4; 7 bases are a match to TRBD1. Germline V gene lookup returns CDR1 SEHNR and CDR2 FQNEAQ (reference sequence). Trimming removed 5 bases from V and 8 bases from J; junction bases left unmatched: 12. CDR3 size: 15 residues. DNA of the CDR3: TGTGCCAGCAGCGATAATCGACAGGGTTCGGACATTCAGTACTTC. Protein: CASSDNRQGSDIQYF.

The chain combines TRBV18 with TRBJ2-7; perhaps TRBD2 as D (9 bases). Germline CDR1 is KGHSH and CDR2 is LQKENI. This CDR3 is 15 amino acids long. Trimming removed 3 bases from V and 7 bases from J, with 19 bases in between. The CDR3 loop reads CASSPTSGGTGEQYF. CDR3 DNA sequence: TGTGCCAGCTCACCTACAAGCGGGGGGACAGGAGAGCAGTACTTC.

This clone was detected ten times or more. The chain employs TRBV7-2 and TRBJ1-6, with 7 bases aligning to TRBD1. V was pared by 3 bases and J by 5 bases, with 4 bases of the junction left unmatched. The germline CDR1 and CDR2 sequences are SGHTA and FQGNSA. The CDR3 consists of 15 residues. The CDR3 spells CASSFGGGHNSPLHF. The DNA for the CDR3 is TGTGCCAGCAGCTTTGGAGGGGGCCATAATTCACCCCTCCACTTT.

V and J are TRBV19 and TRBJ2-3, with D possibly matching TRBD1 (6 bases). The CDR3 loop spans 16 amino acids. Germline V gene lookup returns CDR1 LNHDA and CDR2 SQIVND (reference sequence). Between the trimmed V and J ends, which lost 1 base and 3 bases, there was a span of 14 bases. This CDR3 is CASSIGGQLMTDTQYF. CDR3 bases: TGTGCCAGTAGTATAGGAGGACAGCTAATGACAGATACGCAGTATTTT.

The sample holds a few counts of this clone. The chain combines TRBV28 with TRBJ2-1; TRBD1 agrees at 11 bases. Germline V gene lookup returns CDR1 MDHEN and CDR2 SYDVKM. Trimming took 5 bases from V and 3 from J; bases not matched to a gene: 6. The CDR3 loop spans 16 amino acids. DNA of the CDR3: TGTGCCAGCAGTACCTCCGGGACAGGGGGCTACAATGAGCAGTTCTTC. It encodes CASSTSGTGGYNEQFF.

The chain has TRBV21-1 and TRBJ1-2. TRBV21-1 is designated a pseudogene. The CDR3 consists of 17 residues. The CDR3: CASSNSGASSPKYGYTF. The DNA of the CDR3 is TGTGCCAGCAGCAATTCAGGCGCCTCTAGCCCAAAGTATGGCTACACCTTC.

This clone was seen only a few times. The chain is built from TRBV12-5 and TRBJ2-2; D gene uncertain. Between the trimmed V and J ends, which lost 3 bases and 3 bases, there was a span of 2 bases. CDR1 is LGHNT and CDR2 is FRNRAP in the germline V gene. The CDR3 contains 12 residues. The CDR3 loop reads CASGFDTGELFF. The CDR3 DNA reads TGTGCTAGTGGTTTCGACACCGGGGAGCTGTTTTTT.

This clone occurred many times. V gene TRBV7-9 combines with J gene TRBJ1-5; no reliable D call. Germline assignment: CDR1 SEHNR and CDR2 FQNEAQ (reference sequence). This CDR3 is built from 13 residues. V was clipped by 1 base and J by 5 bases, with 6 bases between them. The CDR3 sequence: CASSLGQDQPQHF. CDR3 DNA: TGTGCCAGCAGCTTAGGGCAGGATCAGCCCCAGCATTTT.

The rearrangement links TRBV5-4 to TRBJ1-2; D might be TRBD1 (6 bases). Deletions cut 1 base from V and 5 bases from J, with 12 bases between. The length of the CDR3 is 14 residues. Germline CDR1 reads SGHNT; CDR2 reads YYREEE (reference sequence). The DNA of the CDR3 is TGTGCCAGCAGCTTGTTTGGGACAAGTTATGGCTACACCTTC. It encodes CASSLFGTSYGYTF. The full variable domain, rest sourced from reference TRBV5-4 and TRBJ1-2, is ETGVTQSPTHLIKTRGQQVTLRCSSQSGHNTVSWYQQALGQGPQFIFQYYREEENGRGNFPPRFSGLQFPNYSSELNVNALELDDSALYLCASSLFGTSYGYTFGSGTRLTVV.

This chain joins TRBV5-6 and TRBJ1-2; D is possibly TRBD1 (6 bases). This CDR3 region has 14 residues. Between the trimmed V and J ends, which lost 4 bases and 8 bases, there was a span of 18 bases. Germline V gives CDR1 SGHDT, CDR2 YYEEEE. The CDR3 sequence is CASSRTAGVGGYTF. The CDR3 coding sequence is TGTGCCAGCAGCAGGACAGCCGGAGTGGGCGGCTACACCTTC.

The chain uses TRBV7-8 and TRBJ2-1; D not resolved. Trimming shortened V by 5 bases and J by 0 bases, and 5 bases separated the two germline ends. Per the germline V gene, CDR1 is SGHVS and CDR2 is FQNEAQ. The CDR3 loop spans 13 amino acids. DNA of the CDR3: TGTGCCAGCAGCCCCCACTCCTACAATGAGCAGTTCTTC. Translated: CASSPHSYNEQFF.

The chain has TRBV5-6 and TRBJ1-2, with a weak D call TRBD1 (6 bases). From germline, CDR1 is SGHDT and CDR2 YYEEEE. V lost 2 bases, J lost 8 bases, and 19 bases lay in between. This CDR3 has 15 amino acids. The CDR3 region has the DNA TGTGCCAGCAGCTTCCGGGACACCGACTTAATCGGCTACACCTTC. This gives the protein CASSFRDTDLIGYTF. The whole variable domain, remainder taken from reference TRBV5-6 and TRBJ1-2, is DAGVTQSPTHLIKTRGQQVTLRCSPKSGHDTVSWYQQALGQGPQFIFQYYEEEERQRGNFPDRFSGHQFPNYSSELNVNALLLGDSALYLCASSFRDTDLIGYTFGSGTRLTVV.

In its sample, this clone was seen a few times. The J gene is TRBJ1-5, the V gene TRBV4-2; TRBD1 agrees at 7 bases. V trimming: 1 base; J trimming: 4 bases; junction bases outside the gene matches: 4. CDR1 LGHNA and CDR2 YNFKEQ come from the germline V gene. The CDR3 spans 15 residues. This CDR3 reads CASSQAQGLNQPQHF. CDR3 sequence (DNA): TGTGCCAGCAGCCAAGCACAGGGGTTGAATCAGCCCCAGCATTTT.